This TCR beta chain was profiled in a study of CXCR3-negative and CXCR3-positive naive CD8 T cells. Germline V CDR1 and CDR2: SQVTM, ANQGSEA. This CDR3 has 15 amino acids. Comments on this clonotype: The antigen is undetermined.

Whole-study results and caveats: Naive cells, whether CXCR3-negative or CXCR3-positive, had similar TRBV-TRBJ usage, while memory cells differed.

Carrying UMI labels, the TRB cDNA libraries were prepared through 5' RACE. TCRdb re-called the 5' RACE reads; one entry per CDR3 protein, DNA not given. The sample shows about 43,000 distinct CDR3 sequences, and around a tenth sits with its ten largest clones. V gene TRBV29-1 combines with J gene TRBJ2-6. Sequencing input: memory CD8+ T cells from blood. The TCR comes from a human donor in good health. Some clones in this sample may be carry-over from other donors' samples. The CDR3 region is CSVAWLAAGANVLTF.